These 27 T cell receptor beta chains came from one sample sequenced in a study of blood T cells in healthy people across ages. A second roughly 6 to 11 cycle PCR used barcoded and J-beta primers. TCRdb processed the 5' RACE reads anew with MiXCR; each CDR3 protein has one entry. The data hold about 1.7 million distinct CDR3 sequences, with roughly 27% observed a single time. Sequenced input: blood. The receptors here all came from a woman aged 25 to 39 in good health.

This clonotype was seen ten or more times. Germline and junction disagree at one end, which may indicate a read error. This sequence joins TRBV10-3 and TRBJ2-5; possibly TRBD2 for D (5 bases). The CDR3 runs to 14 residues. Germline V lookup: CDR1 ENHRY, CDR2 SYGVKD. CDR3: CAISQSDGGETQYF. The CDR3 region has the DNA TGTGCCATCAGTCAGTCCGACGGAGGAGAGACCCAGTACTTC.

In DNA, the CDR3 is TGTGCCAGCAGCTTAGAGCAGTTCTCCTACGAGCAGTACTTC. Its protein product is CASSLEQFSYEQYF. V gene TRBV11-2 combines with J gene TRBJ2-7; D not certain. The CDR3 has 14 residues. CDR1 and CDR2 (germline): SGHAT, FQNNGV. The germline V and J ends were trimmed by 0 bases and 0 bases, with 6 bases remaining between them. Using reference TRBV11-2 and TRBJ2-7 for the parts outside the CDR3, the full variable domain is EAGVAQSPRYKIIEKRQSVAFWCNPISGHATLYWYQQILGQGPKLLIQFQNNGVVDDSQLPKDRFSAERLKGVDSTLKIQPAKLEDSAVYLCASSLEQFSYEQYFGPGTRLTVT.

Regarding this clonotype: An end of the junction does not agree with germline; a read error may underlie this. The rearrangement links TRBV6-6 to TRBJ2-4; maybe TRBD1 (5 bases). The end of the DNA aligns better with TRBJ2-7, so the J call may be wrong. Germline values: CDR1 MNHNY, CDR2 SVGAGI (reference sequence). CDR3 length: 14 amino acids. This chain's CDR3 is CASSPRVLSSEQYF. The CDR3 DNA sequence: TGTGCCAGCAGTCCCAGGGTTCTCTCCTCCGAGCAGTACTTC.

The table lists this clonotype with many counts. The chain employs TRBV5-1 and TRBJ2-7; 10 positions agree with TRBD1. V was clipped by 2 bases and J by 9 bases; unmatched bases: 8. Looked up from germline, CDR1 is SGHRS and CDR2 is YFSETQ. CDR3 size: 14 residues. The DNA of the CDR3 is TGCGCCAGCAGCTTCCGACAGGGGGCCTTTGGGCAGTACTTC. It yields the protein CASSFRQGAFGQYF.

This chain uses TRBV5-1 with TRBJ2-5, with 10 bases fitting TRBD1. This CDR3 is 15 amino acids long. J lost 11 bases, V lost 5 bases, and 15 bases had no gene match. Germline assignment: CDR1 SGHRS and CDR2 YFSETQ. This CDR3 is CASSWGNGQGERQYF. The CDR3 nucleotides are TGCGCCAGCAGTTGGGGAAATGGACAGGGGGAAAGGCAGTACTTC.

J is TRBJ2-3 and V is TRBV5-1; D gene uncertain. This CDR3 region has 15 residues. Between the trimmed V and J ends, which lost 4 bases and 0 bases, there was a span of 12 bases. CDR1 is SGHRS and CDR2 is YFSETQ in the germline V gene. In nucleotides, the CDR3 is TGCGCCAGCAGCAGTCAGGAGCCTAGCACAGATACGCAGTATTTT. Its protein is CASSSQEPSTDTQYF.

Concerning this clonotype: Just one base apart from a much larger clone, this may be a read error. CDR3 DNA sequence: TGTGCCAGCAGTGAGTGGATGAGGCGGGTGCAGTATTTT. Translated: CASSEWMRRVQYF. This chain joins TRBV2 and TRBJ2-3, with D possibly matching TRBD2 (5 bases). Per germline, CDR1 SNHLY and CDR2 FYNNEI. Trimming pared 3 bases from V and 11 bases from J, leaving 15 bases between. There are 13 residues in the CDR3.

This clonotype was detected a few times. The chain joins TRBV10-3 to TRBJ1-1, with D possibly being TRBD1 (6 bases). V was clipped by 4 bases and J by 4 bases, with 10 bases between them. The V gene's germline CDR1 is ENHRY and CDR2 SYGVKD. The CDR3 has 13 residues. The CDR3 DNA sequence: TGTGCCATCAGTGCTACAGGGAGCACTGAAGCTTTCTTT. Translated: CAISATGSTEAFF.

The CDR3 DNA is TGTGCCAGCGGTTCGAAAGGTGGGACAGGGAAGCATTTT. Its translation is CASGSKGGTGKHF. This chain connects TRBV12-3 or TRBV12-4 to TRBJ1-5; 9 nucleotides match TRBD1. There are 13 residues in the CDR3. V gave up 8 bases and J gave up 14 bases; unmatched junction bases: 13.

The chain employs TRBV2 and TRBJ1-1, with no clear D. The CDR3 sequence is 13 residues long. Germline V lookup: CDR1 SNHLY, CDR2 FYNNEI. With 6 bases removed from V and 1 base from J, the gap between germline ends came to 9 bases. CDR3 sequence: CASRLHGNTEAFF. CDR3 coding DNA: TGTGCCAGCAGATTACACGGGAACACTGAAGCTTTCTTT.

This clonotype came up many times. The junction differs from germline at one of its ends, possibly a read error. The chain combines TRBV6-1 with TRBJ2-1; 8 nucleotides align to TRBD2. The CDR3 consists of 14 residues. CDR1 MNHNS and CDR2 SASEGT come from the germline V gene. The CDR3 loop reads CASSEAGGYNEQFF. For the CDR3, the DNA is TGCGCCAGCAGTGAGGCGGGGGGATACAATGAGCAGTTCTTC.

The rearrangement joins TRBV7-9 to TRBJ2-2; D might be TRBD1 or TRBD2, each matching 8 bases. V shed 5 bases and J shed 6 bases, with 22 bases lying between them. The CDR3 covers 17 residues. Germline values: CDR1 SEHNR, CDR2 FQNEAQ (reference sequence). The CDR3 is CASSQRTGREAAGELFF. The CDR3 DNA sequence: TGTGCCAGCAGCCAGAGGACAGGGCGGGAGGCGGCCGGGGAGCTGTTTTTT.

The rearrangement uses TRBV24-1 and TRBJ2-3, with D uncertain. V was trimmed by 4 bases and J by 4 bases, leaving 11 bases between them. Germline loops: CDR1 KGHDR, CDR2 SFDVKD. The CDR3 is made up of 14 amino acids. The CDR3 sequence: CATSEPKGADTQYF. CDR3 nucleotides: TGTGCCACCAGTGAGCCAAAGGGCGCAGATACGCAGTATTTT.

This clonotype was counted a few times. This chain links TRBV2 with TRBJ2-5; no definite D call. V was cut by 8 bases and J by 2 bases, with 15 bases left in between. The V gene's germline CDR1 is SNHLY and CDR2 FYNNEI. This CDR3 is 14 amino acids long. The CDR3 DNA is TGTGCCAGCGGTCGGACGGCGACACAAGAGACCCAGTACTTC. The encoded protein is CASGRTATQETQYF.

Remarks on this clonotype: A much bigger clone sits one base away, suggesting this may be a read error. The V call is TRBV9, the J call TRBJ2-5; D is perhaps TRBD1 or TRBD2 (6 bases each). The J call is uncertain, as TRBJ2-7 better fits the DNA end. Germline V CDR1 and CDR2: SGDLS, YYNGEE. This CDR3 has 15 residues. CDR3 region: CTSSSRGLSRDEQYF. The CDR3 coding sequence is TGTACCAGCAGCTCCCGGGGGCTGTCTCGGGACGAGCAGTACTTC.

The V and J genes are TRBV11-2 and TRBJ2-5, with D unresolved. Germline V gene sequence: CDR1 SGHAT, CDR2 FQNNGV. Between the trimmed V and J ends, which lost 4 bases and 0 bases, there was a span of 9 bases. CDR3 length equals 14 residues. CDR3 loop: CASSSTAYQETQYF. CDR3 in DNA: TGTGCCAGCAGCTCCACTGCGTACCAAGAGACCCAGTACTTC.

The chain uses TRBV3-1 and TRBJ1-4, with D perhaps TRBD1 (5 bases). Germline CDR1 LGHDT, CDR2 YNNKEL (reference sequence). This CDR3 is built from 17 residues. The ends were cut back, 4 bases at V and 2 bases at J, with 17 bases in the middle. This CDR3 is CASSPSRGTATNEKLFF. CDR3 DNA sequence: TGTGCCAGCAGCCCTAGCCGCGGGACCGCGACTAATGAAAAACTGTTTTTT. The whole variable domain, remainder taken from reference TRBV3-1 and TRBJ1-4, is DTAVSQTPKYLVTQMGNDKSIKCEQNLGHDTMYWYKQDSKKFLKIMFSYNNKELIINETVPNRFSPKSPDKAHLNLHINSLELGDSAVYFCASSPSRGTATNEKLFFGSGTQLSVL.

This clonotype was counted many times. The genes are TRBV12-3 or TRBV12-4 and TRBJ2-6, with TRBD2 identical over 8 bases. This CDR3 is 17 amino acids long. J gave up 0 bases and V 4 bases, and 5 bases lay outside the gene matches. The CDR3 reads CASSWGTRVSGANVLTF. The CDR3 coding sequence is TGTGCCAGCAGTTGGGGGACTAGGGTCTCTGGGGCCAACGTCCTGACTTTC.

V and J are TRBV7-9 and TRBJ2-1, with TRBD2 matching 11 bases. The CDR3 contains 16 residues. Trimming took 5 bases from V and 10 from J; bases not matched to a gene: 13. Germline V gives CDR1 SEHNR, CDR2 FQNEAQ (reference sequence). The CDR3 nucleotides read TGTGCCAGCAGCGACGTCGGGACTAGCGGTAAGAGGGAGCAGTTCTTC. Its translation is CASSDVGTSGKREQFF.

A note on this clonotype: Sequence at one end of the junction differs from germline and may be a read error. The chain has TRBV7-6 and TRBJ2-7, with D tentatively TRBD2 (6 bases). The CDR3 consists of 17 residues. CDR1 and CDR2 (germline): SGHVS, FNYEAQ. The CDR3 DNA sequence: TGTGCCTGCAGCCTCACCGCAGCGGGCACCCTCTCCTACGAGCAGTACTTC. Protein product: CACSLTAAGTLSYEQYF.

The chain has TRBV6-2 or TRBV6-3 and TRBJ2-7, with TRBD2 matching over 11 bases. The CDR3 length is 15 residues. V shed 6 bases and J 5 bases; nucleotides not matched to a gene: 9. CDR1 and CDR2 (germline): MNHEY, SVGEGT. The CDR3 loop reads CASRPRPSGRNEQYF. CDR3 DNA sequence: TGTGCCAGCAGGCCGAGGCCTAGCGGGAGGAACGAGCAGTACTTC.

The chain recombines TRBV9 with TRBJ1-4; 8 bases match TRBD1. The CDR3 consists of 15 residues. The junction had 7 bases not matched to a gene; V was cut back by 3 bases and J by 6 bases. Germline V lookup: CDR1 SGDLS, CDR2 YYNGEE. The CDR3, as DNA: TGTGCCAGCAGCGCGGAGGACAGGGCGGATGAAAAACTGTTTTTT. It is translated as CASSAEDRADEKLFF.

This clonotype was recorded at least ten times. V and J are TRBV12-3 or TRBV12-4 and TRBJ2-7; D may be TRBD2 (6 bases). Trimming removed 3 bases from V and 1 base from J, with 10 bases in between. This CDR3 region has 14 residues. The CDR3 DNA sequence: TGTGCCAGCAGTTTTAATGGGGGGTCCTACGAGCAGTACTTC. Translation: CASSFNGGSYEQYF.

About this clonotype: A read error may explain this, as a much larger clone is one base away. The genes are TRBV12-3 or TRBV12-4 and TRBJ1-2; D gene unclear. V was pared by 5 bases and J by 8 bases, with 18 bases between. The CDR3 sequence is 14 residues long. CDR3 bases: TGTGCCAGCAGTGGGAGGACTGGGGAGACGGGCTACACCTTC. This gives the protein CASSGRTGETGYTF.

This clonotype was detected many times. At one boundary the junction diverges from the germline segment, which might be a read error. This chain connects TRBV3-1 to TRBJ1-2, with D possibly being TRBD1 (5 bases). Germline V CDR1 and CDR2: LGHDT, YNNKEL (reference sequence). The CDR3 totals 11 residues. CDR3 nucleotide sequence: TGCGCCAGCAGCCAAGGGGATGGCTACACCTTC. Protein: CASSQGDGYTF.

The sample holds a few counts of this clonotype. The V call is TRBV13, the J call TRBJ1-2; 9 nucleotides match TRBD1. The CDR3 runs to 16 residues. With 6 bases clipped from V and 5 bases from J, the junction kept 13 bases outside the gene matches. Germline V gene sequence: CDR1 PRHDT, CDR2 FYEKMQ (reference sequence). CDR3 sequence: CASSLGQGGGGYGYTF. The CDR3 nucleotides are TGTGCCAGCAGTCTGGGACAGGGTGGAGGAGGGTATGGCTACACCTTC.

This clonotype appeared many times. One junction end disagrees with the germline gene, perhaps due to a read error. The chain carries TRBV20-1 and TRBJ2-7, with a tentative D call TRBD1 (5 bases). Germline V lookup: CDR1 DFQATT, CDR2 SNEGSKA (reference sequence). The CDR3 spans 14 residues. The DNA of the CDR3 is TGCAGTGCCCCGAGAGCCACAGGCAGAGGCGAGCGGTACTTC. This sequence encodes CSAPRATGRGERYF.